Presented here are 8 T cell receptor beta chains from one specimen sequenced in a study of cytomegalovirus exposure and HLA in healthy donors. The PCR was carried out with 60 Vbeta primers and 13 Jbeta primers. The method was immunoSEQ multiplex PCR; TCRdb's version includes in-frame clones alone and lacks a portion of them. This sample yields under 200,000 clones, of which 60% to 85% are seen a single time; approximately 3% belongs to the top ten. Material: PBMCs. The source of these receptors is a woman aged 40 to 55 in good health and CMV-seronegative.

The V and J genes are TRBV19 and TRBJ2-3; TRBD1 aligns across 8 bases. Looked up from germline, CDR1 is LNHDA and CDR2 is SQIVND (reference sequence). V shed 4 bases, J shed 6 bases, and the junction held 6 bases outside the gene matches. CDR3 size: 14 residues. The CDR3 DNA is TGTGCCAGTAGTAGTGGACAGGGAAGGGATACGCAGTATTTT. Its protein is CASSSGQGRDTQYF.

The rearrangement uses TRBV5-1 and TRBJ1-4; unclear D gene. The CDR3 length is 15 residues. The germline V gene has CDR1 SGHRS and CDR2 YFSETQ. V was shortened by 3 bases and J by 0 bases, with 9 bases between the two germline ends. The chain's CDR3 is CASSSGVATNEKLFF. CDR3 coding DNA: TGCGCCAGCAGCTCGGGAGTTGCAACTAATGAAAAACTGTTTTTT.

The rearrangement links TRBV7-9 to TRBJ1-4; 8 nucleotides match TRBD1. CDR1 and CDR2 from the germline V gene are SEHNR and FQNEAQ (reference sequence). The junction had 10 bases not matched to a gene; V was cut back by 6 bases and J by 7 bases. The CDR3 runs to 15 residues. For the CDR3, the DNA is TGTGCCAGCAGTCACTACCAGGGGGCAGGTGAAAAACTGTTTTTT. This gives the protein CASSHYQGAGEKLFF.

This clone was counted only a few times. V gene TRBV7-9 combines with J gene TRBJ2-7; 7 bases are shared with TRBD2. After removal of 4 bases from V and 2 bases from J, the junction contained 5 bases not matched to a gene. Germline V CDR1 and CDR2: SEHNR, FQNEAQ (reference sequence). The CDR3 length is 14 residues. The CDR3 DNA is TGTGCCAGCAGCTATGGGGGAGGGACCTACGAGCAGTACTTC. This codes for CASSYGGGTYEQYF.

The chain carries TRBV28 and TRBJ1-5; 7 positions match TRBD1. This CDR3 contains 14 residues. The germline gives CDR1 MDHEN, CDR2 SYDVKM. V was pared by 7 bases and J by 6 bases, with 9 bases of the junction left unmatched. The CDR3 loop is CASTGTEVRQPQHF. The DNA for the CDR3 is TGTGCCAGCACTGGGACAGAAGTCCGTCAGCCCCAGCATTTT.

The chain has TRBV5-4 and TRBJ2-1; a weak D match, TRBD1 (5 bases). Germline CDR1 reads SGHNT; CDR2 reads YYREEE (reference sequence). CDR3 length: 13 amino acids. V was clipped by 0 bases and J by 9 bases, with 10 bases between them. CDR3 loop: CASSLVQGTEQFF. For the CDR3, the DNA is TGTGCCAGCAGCTTGGTTCAGGGTACTGAGCAGTTCTTC.

The chain has TRBV6-1 and TRBJ1-5; 7 bases are shared with TRBD1. Germline CDR1 is MNHNS and CDR2 is SASEGT. The CDR3 length is 15 residues. Losses at the gene ends were 8 bases for V and 4 bases for J; bases not matched to a gene: 11. The CDR3 region has the DNA TGTGCCAGCGGGAGAGAAGGGGGCTATAATCAGCCCCAGCATTTT. This codes for CASGREGGYNQPQHF.

The rearrangement uses TRBV6-5 and TRBJ2-7; 11 bases are a match to TRBD1. Germline CDR1 reads MNHEY; CDR2 reads SVGAGI. This CDR3 comprises 15 residues. Germline trimming cut 2 bases from V and 1 base from J; bases unmatched to any gene: 1. The CDR3 sequence is CASSYRDRGSYEQYF. Written as DNA, the CDR3 is TGTGCCAGCAGTTACCGGGACAGGGGGTCCTACGAGCAGTACTTC.